One sample yielded the 21 T cell receptor beta chains listed below, sequenced in a study of OX40 agonist ivuxolimab in advanced cancers. Repertoires were generated with immunoSEQ multiplex PCR, while TCRdb's copy carries only in-frame clones and drops some. The sample lists 45,000 or so clones; approximately 80% were seen once. The sequencing used CD4+ or CD8+ T cells sorted from blood, collected in a trial of the OX40 agonist ivuxolimab. These receptors came from an adult with an advanced solid tumor such as melanoma, head and neck, liver or kidney cancer.

The V and J genes are TRBV9 and TRBJ2-1; 14 nucleotides align to TRBD2. This CDR3 has 17 residues. Germline V gene sequence: CDR1 SGDLS, CDR2 YYNGEE. V was pared by 2 bases and J by 4 bases, with 5 bases of the junction left unmatched. In nucleotides, the CDR3 is TGTGCCAGCAGCGTCCGTGGGACTAGCGGGAGTTACAATGAGCAGTTCTTC. This sequence encodes CASSVRGTSGSYNEQFF.

The CDR3 sequence: CASSKTGGRGGFLTDTQYF. The DNA for the CDR3 is TGTGCCAGCAGCAAAACAGGGGGTCGGGGCGGGTTCCTCACAGATACGCAGTATTTT. V gene TRBV11-2 combines with J gene TRBJ2-3, with 8 nucleotides matching TRBD1. The CDR3 contains 19 residues. Germline CDR1 SGHAT, CDR2 FQNNGV. V shed 5 bases and J 2 bases; nucleotides not matched to a gene: 18.

The chain carries TRBV18 and TRBJ2-7, with unresolved D. Germline values: CDR1 KGHSH, CDR2 LQKENI. The CDR3 contains 12 residues. V was clipped by 2 bases and J by 6 bases, with 8 bases between them. In DNA form, the CDR3 reads TGTGCCAGCTCACCAGGGGATCGCGAGCAGTACTTC. Its translation is CASSPGDREQYF.

The chain couples TRBV11-2 to TRBJ1-2; TRBD1 matches 10 bases. The CDR3 extends over 17 amino acids. Germline V lookup: CDR1 SGHAT, CDR2 FQNNGV. V shed 3 bases and J 8 bases; nucleotides not matched to a gene: 15. The CDR3 sequence is CASSLGVPGQGRRGYTF. In DNA form, the CDR3 reads TGTGCCAGCAGCTTGGGCGTCCCGGGACAGGGGCGACGGGGCTACACCTTC.

The chain couples TRBV2 to TRBJ2-7; D uncertain. Per germline, CDR1 SNHLY and CDR2 FYNNEI. Trimming left V 1 base short and J 4 bases short, with 5 bases between. There are 12 residues in the CDR3. The CDR3 is CASSEGIYEQYF. CDR3 bases: TGTGCCAGCAGTGAAGGTATTTACGAGCAGTACTTC.

V is TRBV15 and J is TRBJ2-7; D remains ambiguous. This CDR3 is 11 amino acids long. V was cut by 0 bases and J by 6 bases, with 3 bases left in between. Per the germline V gene, CDR1 is LNHNV and CDR2 is YYDKDF (reference sequence). CDR3 region: CATSREGEQYF. In DNA form, the CDR3 reads TGTGCCACCAGCAGAGAGGGCGAGCAGTACTTC.

This chain joins TRBV6-1 and TRBJ2-7; unclear D gene. This CDR3 is built from 11 residues. V lost 2 bases and J lost 6, with 5 bases in between. The germline CDR1 and CDR2 sequences are MNHNS and SASEGT. The CDR3 DNA is TGTGCCAGCAGTGAACTATCCGAGCAGTACTTC. It codes for CASSELSEQYF.

The chain joins TRBV5-1 to TRBJ2-1; 10 nucleotides match TRBD1. Germline V gives CDR1 SGHRS, CDR2 YFSETQ. V lost 4 bases and J lost 2; bases outside the gene matches: 9. The CDR3 contains 17 residues. CDR3 sequence: CASSPSTDRGPYNEQFF. CDR3 coding DNA: TGCGCCAGCAGCCCTTCGACCGACAGGGGGCCCTACAATGAGCAGTTCTTC.

The V and J genes are TRBV7-2 and TRBJ2-2; TRBD2 aligns across 15 bases. The CDR3 is 18 amino acids. Germline V lookup: CDR1 SGHTA, CDR2 FQGNSA. J was trimmed by 0 bases and V by 5 bases; bases with no gene match: 4. The CDR3 DNA sequence: TGTGCCAGCAGCCTCGGGACTAGCGGGAGGACGAACACCGGGGAGCTGTTTTTT. It is translated as CASSLGTSGRTNTGELFF.

The chain employs TRBV18 and TRBJ1-3; D gene unclear. V shed 6 bases and J shed 0 bases, with 6 bases lying between them. Germline-derived CDR1 and CDR2 are KGHSH and LQKENI. The CDR3 spans 13 residues. The CDR3 bases are TGTGCCAGCTCGTCCGGCTCTGGAAACACCATATATTTT. It codes for CASSSGSGNTIYF.

This sequence joins TRBV7-9 and TRBJ1-2; D may be TRBD1 (5 bases). CDR1 and CDR2 from the germline V gene are SEHNR and FQNEAQ (reference sequence). Trimming left V 3 bases short and J 7 bases short, with 12 bases between. The length of the CDR3 is 13 residues. The CDR3 protein is CASSFGTRLGYTF. CDR3 DNA sequence: TGTGCCAGCAGCTTTGGGACCCGCCTTGGCTACACCTTC.

The V and J genes are TRBV5-6 and TRBJ2-7; possibly TRBD1 or TRBD2 for D (5 bases each). This CDR3 contains 14 residues. CDR1 SGHDT and CDR2 YYEEEE come from the germline V gene. V was cut by 4 bases and J by 3 bases, with 14 bases left in between. DNA for the CDR3: TGTGCCAGCAGCCCGACAGCGGAATACTACGAGCAGTACTTC. Encoded protein: CASSPTAEYYEQYF.

CDR3 DNA sequence: TGTGCCAGCAGTGAAGGGGGTTACTACGAGCAGTACTTC. Translating it yields CASSEGGYYEQYF. The gene calls are TRBV6-1 and TRBJ2-7; D not resolved. This CDR3 comprises 13 residues. From germline, CDR1 is MNHNS and CDR2 SASEGT. Trimming left V 1 base short and J 3 bases short, with 7 bases between.

This chain uses TRBV11-2 with TRBJ1-1; perhaps TRBD1 as D (6 bases). The V gene lost 1 base and the J gene lost 1 base, with 16 bases spanning the gap. There are 17 residues in the CDR3. Germline V lookup: CDR1 SGHAT, CDR2 FQNNGV. The CDR3 sequence is CASSLGFQGSGNTEAFF. CDR3 coding DNA: TGTGCCAGCAGCTTAGGTTTCCAGGGGTCGGGGAACACTGAAGCTTTCTTT.

This clone was picked up a small number of times. The V and J genes are TRBV7-9 and TRBJ2-7; TRBD2 agrees at 13 bases. The CDR3 is 15 amino acids. Germline values: CDR1 SEHNR, CDR2 FQNEAQ (reference sequence). After removal of 5 bases from V and 5 bases from J, the junction contained 6 bases not matched to a gene. The CDR3 is CASSHTSGGGHEQYF. CDR3 DNA sequence: TGTGCCAGCAGCCATACTAGCGGGGGGGGCCACGAGCAGTACTTC. Together with reference TRBV7-9 and TRBJ2-7, the CDR3 gives the full variable domain: DTGVSQNPRHKITKRGQNVTFRCDPISEHNRLYWYRQTLGQGPEFLTYFQNEAQLEKSRLLSDRFSAERPKGSFSTLEIQRTEQGDSAMYLCASSHTSGGGHEQYFGPGTRLTVT.

This sequence joins TRBV5-6 and TRBJ1-1, with D possibly matching TRBD1 (5 bases). With 4 bases removed from V and 0 bases from J, the gap between germline ends came to 13 bases. This CDR3 has 15 amino acids. The germline gives CDR1 SGHDT, CDR2 YYEEEE. CDR3 region: CASSPKGRLNTEAFF. The CDR3, as DNA: TGTGCCAGCAGCCCCAAGGGACGGCTGAACACTGAAGCTTTCTTT.

This clone was found once. V is TRBV19 and J is TRBJ2-7; D is unresolved. The CDR3 contains 16 residues. Germline V gene sequence: CDR1 LNHDA, CDR2 SQIVND (reference sequence). V was shortened by 5 bases and J by 6 bases, with 23 bases between the two germline ends. The CDR3 bases are TGTGCCAGTAGTGCGCTCGGATTATCCTTTCCTGCCGAGCAGTACTTC. It codes for CASSALGLSFPAEQYF.

The rearrangement links TRBV19 to TRBJ2-4; 9 bases fit TRBD1. Germline trimming cut 1 base from V and 7 bases from J; bases unmatched to any gene: 2. The germline gives CDR1 LNHDA, CDR2 SQIVND (reference sequence). CDR3 length equals 14 residues. The CDR3 spells CASSIGTGVNIQYF. The CDR3 nucleotides read TGTGCCAGTAGTATAGGGACAGGGGTCAACATTCAGTACTTC.

The rearrangement uses TRBV5-6 and TRBJ2-7, with D perhaps matching TRBD1 (6 bases). The CDR3 has 14 amino acids. The germline V gene encodes CDR1 SGHDT and CDR2 YYEEEE. The germline V and J ends were trimmed by 3 bases and 0 bases, with 10 bases remaining between them. The CDR3 loop reads CASSWGPSSYEQYF. The DNA for the CDR3 is TGTGCCAGCAGCTGGGGGCCTAGCTCCTACGAGCAGTACTTC.

The chain links TRBV6-4 to TRBJ1-2; 8 bases agree with TRBD1. The CDR3 length is 17 residues. The junction had 13 bases not matched to a gene; V was cut back by 3 bases and J by 4 bases. Germline lookup yields CDR1 MRHNA and CDR2 SNTAGT. The CDR3 DNA follows: TGTGCCAGCAGTGAAATTGGGGTCCCAGGGGGCAGCTATGGCTACACCTTC. Encoded protein: CASSEIGVPGGSYGYTF.

This clone was seen a few times. The junction and the germline gene differ at one end; a read error may be behind it. The sample carries other DNA sequences with the same CDR3. This chain connects TRBV7-2 to TRBJ1-4, with 7 positions matching TRBD1. The CDR3 has 16 amino acids. The germline V gene encodes CDR1 SGHTA and CDR2 FQGNSA. The CDR3 loop reads CASSLARTGGREKLFF. The DNA of the CDR3 is TGTGCCAGCAGCCTAGCCAGGACAGGTGGGAGGGAAAAACTGTTTTTT.